This T cell receptor beta chain comes out of a study of PD-1 blockade in classical Hodgkin lymphoma. Looked up from germline, CDR1 is MDHEN and CDR2 is SYDVKM. The CDR3 length is 16 residues. With V trimmed by 3 bases and J by 0 bases, 5 bases remained unmatched. Libraries were prepared by immunoSEQ multiplex PCR; TCRdb keeps only in-frame clonotypes and omits some of them. This sample has roughly 20,000 clones; under 80% occur once, and the top ten carry roughly 20%. The time point is: cycle 4 day 1 (C4D1), after less than seven weeks of nivolumab. All trial patients relapsed after autologous stem cell transplantation.

Sample: peripheral blood mononuclear cells (PBMCs), taken before the fourth cycle of nivolumab. The TCR comes from a human donor with classical Hodgkin lymphoma. The chain carries TRBV28 and TRBJ1-3; 7 positions match TRBD1. The CDR3 nucleotides read TGTGCCAGCAGTTTGGGGGGACAGAGCTCTGGAAACACCATATATTTT. This encodes CASSLGGQSSGNTIYF.